This T cell receptor (beta chain) was identified during a study of OX40 agonist ivuxolimab in advanced cancers. Points from the study as a whole: Low normalized clonal expansion also occurred in some nonresponding patients.

Method: immunoSEQ multiplex PCR; TCRdb's copy keeps in-frame clones and lacks some. The data show about 110,000 clones, approximately 90% seen once. This CDR3 is built from 16 residues. Germline trimming cut 2 bases from V and 1 base from J; bases unmatched to any gene: 6. Germline V CDR1 and CDR2: SGHKS, YYEKEE (reference sequence). Turning to this clone: Antigen: not known.

The TCR originated in an adult with an advanced solid tumor such as melanoma, head and neck, liver or kidney cancer. The chain links TRBV5-5 to TRBJ1-1; TRBD1 aligns across 9 bases. The input for sequencing was CD4+ or CD8+ T cells sorted from blood, taken in a trial of the OX40 agonist ivuxolimab. CDR3 in amino acids: CASSFNSGQGNTEAFF. CDR3 coding DNA: TGTGCCAGCAGCTTCAATTCGGGACAGGGGAACACTGAAGCTTTCTTT.